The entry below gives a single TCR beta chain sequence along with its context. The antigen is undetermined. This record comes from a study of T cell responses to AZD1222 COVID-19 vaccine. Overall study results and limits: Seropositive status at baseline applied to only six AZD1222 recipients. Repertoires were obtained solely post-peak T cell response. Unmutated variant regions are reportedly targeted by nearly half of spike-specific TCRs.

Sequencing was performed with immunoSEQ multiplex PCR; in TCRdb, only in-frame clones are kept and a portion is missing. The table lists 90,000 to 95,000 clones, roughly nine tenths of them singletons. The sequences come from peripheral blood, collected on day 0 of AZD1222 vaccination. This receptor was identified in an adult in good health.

The DNA for the CDR3 is TGTGCCAGCACCAGACAGGGCAATCAGCCCCAGCATTTT. Encoded protein: CASTRQGNQPQHF. The chain has TRBV12-3 or TRBV12-4 and TRBJ1-5, with D possibly TRBD1 on 6 matching bases. V gave up 7 bases and J gave up 2 bases, with 9 bases separating them. The CDR3 is made up of 13 amino acids.